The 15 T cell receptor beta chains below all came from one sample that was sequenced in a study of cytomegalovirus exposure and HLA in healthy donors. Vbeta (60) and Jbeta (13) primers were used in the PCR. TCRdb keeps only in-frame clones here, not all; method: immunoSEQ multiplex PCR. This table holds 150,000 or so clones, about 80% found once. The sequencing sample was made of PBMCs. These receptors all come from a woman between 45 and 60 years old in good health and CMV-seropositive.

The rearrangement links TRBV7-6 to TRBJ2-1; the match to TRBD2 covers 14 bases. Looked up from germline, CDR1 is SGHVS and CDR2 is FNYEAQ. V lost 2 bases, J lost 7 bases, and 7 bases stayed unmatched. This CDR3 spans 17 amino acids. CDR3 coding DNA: TGTGCCAGCAGCTTACAGGCCGGACTAGCGGGGGGAAATGAGCAGTTCTTC. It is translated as CASSLQAGLAGGNEQFF.

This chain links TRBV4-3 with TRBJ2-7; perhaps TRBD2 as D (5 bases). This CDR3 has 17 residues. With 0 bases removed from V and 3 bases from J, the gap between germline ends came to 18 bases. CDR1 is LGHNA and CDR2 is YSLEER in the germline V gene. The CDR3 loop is CASSQEWTAVGSYEQYF. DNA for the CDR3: TGCGCCAGCAGCCAAGAATGGACGGCAGTTGGGAGCTACGAGCAGTACTTC.

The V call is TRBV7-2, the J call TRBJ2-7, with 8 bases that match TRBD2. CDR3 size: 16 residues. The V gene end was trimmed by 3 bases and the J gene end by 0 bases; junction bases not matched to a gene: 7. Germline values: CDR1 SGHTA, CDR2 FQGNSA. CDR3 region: CASSFSRGGPSYEQYF. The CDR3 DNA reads TGTGCCAGCAGCTTTAGTCGGGGGGGACCCTCCTACGAGCAGTACTTC.

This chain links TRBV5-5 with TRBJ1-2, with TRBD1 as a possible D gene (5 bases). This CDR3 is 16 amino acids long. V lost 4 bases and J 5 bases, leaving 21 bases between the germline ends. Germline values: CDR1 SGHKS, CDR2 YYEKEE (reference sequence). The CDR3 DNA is TGTGCCAGCAGCATACAAACAGCAGGCCAGGGTTATGGCTACACCTTC. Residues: CASSIQTAGQGYGYTF.

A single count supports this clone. CDR3 protein: CASSQSDRAETQYF. The CDR3 coding sequence is TGCGCCAGCAGCCAATCGGACAGGGCAGAGACCCAGTACTTC. The V call is TRBV4-1, the J call TRBJ2-5; 8 bases fit TRBD1. Losses at the gene ends were 2 bases for V and 4 bases for J; bases not matched to a gene: 3. The V gene's germline CDR1 is MGHRA and CDR2 YSYEKL. The CDR3 sequence is 14 residues long.

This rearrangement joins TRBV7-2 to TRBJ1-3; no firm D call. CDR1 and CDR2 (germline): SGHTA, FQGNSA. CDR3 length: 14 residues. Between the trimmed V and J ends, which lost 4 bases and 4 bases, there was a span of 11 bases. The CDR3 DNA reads TGTGCCAGCAGCTCGACGACGGGGGGAAACACCATATATTTT. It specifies CASSSTTGGNTIYF.

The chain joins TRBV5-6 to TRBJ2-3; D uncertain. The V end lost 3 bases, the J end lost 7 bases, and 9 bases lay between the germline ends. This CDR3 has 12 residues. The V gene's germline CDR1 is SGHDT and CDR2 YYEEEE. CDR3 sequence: CASSSYMNTQYF. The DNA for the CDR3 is TGTGCCAGCAGCTCTTACATGAATACGCAGTATTTT.

This CDR3 reads CASSLGDRVLHEQYF. In DNA, the CDR3 is TGCGCCAGCAGCTTGGGGGACAGGGTTCTCCACGAGCAGTACTTC. This chain joins TRBV5-1 and TRBJ2-7; the match to TRBD1 covers 9 bases. CDR3 length: 15 amino acids. The ends lost 0 bases at V and 5 bases at J; junction bases unmatched: 6. Germline V lookup: CDR1 SGHRS, CDR2 YFSETQ.

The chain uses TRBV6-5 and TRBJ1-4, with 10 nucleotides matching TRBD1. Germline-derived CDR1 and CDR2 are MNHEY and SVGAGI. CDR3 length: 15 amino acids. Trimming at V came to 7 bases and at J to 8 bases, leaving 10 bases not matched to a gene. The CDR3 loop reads CASMDPGQGREKLFF. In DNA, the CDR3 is TGTGCCAGCATGGATCCGGGACAGGGGAGAGAAAAACTGTTTTTT.

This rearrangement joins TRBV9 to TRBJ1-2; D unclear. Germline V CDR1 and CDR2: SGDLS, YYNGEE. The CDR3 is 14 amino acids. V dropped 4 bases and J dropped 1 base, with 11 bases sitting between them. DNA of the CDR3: TGTGCCAGCAGCCCCCCGGACTATAACTATGGCTACACCTTC. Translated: CASSPPDYNYGYTF. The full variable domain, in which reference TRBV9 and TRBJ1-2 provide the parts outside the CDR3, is DSGVTQTPKHLITATGQRVTLRCSPRSGDLSVYWYQQSLDQGLQFLIQYYNGEERAKGNILERFSAQQFPDLHSELNLSSLELGDSALYFCASSPPDYNYGYTFGSGTRLTVV.

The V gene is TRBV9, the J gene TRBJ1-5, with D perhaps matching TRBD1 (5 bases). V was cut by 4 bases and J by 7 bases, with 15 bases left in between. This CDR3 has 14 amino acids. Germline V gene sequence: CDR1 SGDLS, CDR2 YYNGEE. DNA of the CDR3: TGTGCCAGCAGCCCGACGGGGGTCGGACAGCCCCAGCATTTT. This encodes CASSPTGVGQPQHF.

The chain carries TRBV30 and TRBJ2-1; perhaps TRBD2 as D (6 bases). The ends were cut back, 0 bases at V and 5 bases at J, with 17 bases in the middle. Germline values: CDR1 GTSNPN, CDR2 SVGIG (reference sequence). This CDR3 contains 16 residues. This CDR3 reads CAWSVQKPGLNNEQFF. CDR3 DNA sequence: TGTGCCTGGAGTGTACAGAAGCCGGGACTTAACAATGAGCAGTTCTTC.

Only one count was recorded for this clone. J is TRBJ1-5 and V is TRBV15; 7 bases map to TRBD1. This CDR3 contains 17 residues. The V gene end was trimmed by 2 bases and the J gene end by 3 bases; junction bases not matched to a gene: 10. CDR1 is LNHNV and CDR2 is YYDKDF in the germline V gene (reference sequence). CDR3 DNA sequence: TGTGCCACCAGCAGACCCACAGGGGACCTCTTCAATCAGCCCCAGCATTTT. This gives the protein CATSRPTGDLFNQPQHF. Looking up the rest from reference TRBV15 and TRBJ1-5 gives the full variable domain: DAMVIQNPRYQVTQFGKPVTLSCSQTLNHNVMYWYQQKSSQAPKLLFHYYDKDFNNEADTPDNFQSRRPNTSFCFLDIRSPGLGDTAMYLCATSRPTGDLFNQPQHFGDGTRLSIL.

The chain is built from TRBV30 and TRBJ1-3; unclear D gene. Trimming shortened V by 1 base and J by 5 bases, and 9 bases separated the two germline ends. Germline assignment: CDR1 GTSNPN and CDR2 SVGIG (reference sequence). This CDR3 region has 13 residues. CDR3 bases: TGTGCCTGGAGTGAGAACGGTCGAAACACCATATATTTT. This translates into CAWSENGRNTIYF.

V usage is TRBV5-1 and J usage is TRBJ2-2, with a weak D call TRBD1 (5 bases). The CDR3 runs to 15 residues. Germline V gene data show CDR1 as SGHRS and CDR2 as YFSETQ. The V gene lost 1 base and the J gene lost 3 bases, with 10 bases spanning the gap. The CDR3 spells CASSLWSTDTGELFF. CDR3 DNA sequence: TGCGCCAGCAGCTTGTGGTCGACAGACACCGGGGAGCTGTTTTTT. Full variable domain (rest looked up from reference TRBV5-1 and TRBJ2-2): KAGVTQTPRYLIKTRGQQVTLSCSPISGHRSVSWYQQTPGQGLQFLFEYFSETQRNKGNFPGRFSGRQFSNSRSEMNVSTLELGDSALYLCASSLWSTDTGELFFGEGSRLTVL.